The present T cell receptor beta chain was sequenced within a study of blood T cell repertoires in COVID-19. CDR1 is SGHTA and CDR2 is FQGNSA in the germline V gene. This CDR3 comprises 15 residues. V dropped 6 bases and J dropped 0 bases, with 12 bases sitting between them. Here immunoSEQ multiplex PCR was the method, and the copy in TCRdb shows in-frame clones only, minus some. The top ten clones hold 2% to 3% of a sample with about 200,000 clones, 80% to 90% of them seen once. This rearrangement joins TRBV7-2 to TRBJ1-3; maybe TRBD1 (5 bases). This receptor was identified in a woman aged 40 to 50 with active or convalescent COVID-19. The sample was peripheral blood. In DNA form, the CDR3 reads TGTGCCAGCAGGGAACAGGACTACTCTGGAAACACCATATATTTT. This encodes CASREQDYSGNTIYF.